This T cell receptor (beta chain) was identified during a study of blood T cell repertoires in COVID-19. All exposed participants met a person with COVID-19 within 2 weeks before entering the study. Profiled with immunoSEQ multiplex PCR; TCRdb holds only in-frame clones, not every one. The sample includes 180,000 or so clones, nearly 80% of them seen just once. The CDR3 has 16 amino acids. CDR1 and CDR2 from the germline V gene are MNHNY and SVGAGI (reference sequence). The J segment lost 13 bases and the V segment lost 0 bases, leaving 8 bases of the junction unmatched. This clone was counted a few times.

Material: PBMCs or T cells enriched from blood (not recorded which). The chain couples TRBV6-6 to TRBJ1-6, with 11 bases fitting TRBD1. The receptor's source is a man in his fifties or sixties who had been exposed to COVID-19. CDR3 sequence reads: CASSYSRGTGGTPLHF. The DNA of the CDR3 is TGTGCCAGCAGTTACTCCCGCGGGACAGGGGGTACGCCCCTCCACTTT.